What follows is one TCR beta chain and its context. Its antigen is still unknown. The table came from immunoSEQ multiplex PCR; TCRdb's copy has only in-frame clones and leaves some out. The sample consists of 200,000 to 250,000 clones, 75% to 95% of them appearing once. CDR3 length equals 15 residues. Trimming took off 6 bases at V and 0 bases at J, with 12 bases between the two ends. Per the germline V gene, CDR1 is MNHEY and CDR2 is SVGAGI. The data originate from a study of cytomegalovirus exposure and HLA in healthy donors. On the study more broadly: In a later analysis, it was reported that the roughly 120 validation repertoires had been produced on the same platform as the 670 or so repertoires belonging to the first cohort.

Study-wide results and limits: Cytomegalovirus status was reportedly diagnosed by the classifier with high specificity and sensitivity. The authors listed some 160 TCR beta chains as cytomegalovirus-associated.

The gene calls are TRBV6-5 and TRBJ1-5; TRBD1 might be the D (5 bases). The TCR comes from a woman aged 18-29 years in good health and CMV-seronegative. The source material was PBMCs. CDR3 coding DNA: TGTGCCAGCAGAGCTGGGGGGATTAGCAATCAGCCCCAGCATTTT. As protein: CASRAGGISNQPQHF.